A single sample is the source of the 8 T cell receptor beta chains below, sequenced in a study of T-cell memory formation after mild COVID-19. TCRdb recomputed calls from the 5' RACE reads with MiXCR, one row per CDR3 protein. Here the sample spans roughly 120,000 distinct CDR3 sequences, approximately 21% being singletons. Sequencing was carried out using PBMCs or a T cell subset sorted from them (not recorded which). The receptors originated from a man aged 18-30 years who had mild COVID-19 (a few samples of this study predate the infection). Cell type and time point are not known.

Only a few counts were recorded for this clonotype. The gene calls are TRBV6-2 or TRBV6-3 and TRBJ1-2; perhaps TRBD1 as D (6 bases). CDR3 length equals 15 residues. V was shortened by 5 bases and J by 5 bases, with 18 bases between the two germline ends. Germline CDR1 reads MNHEY; CDR2 reads SVGEGT. CDR3 sequence (DNA): TGTGCCAGCAGTCAGCTCAACAGGGACCATTATGGCTACACCTTC. Amino acids: CASSQLNRDHYGYTF.

V usage is TRBV7-2 and J usage is TRBJ2-1, with unresolved D. Germline lookup yields CDR1 SGHTA and CDR2 FQGNSA. The CDR3 runs 13 residues. Trimming shortened V by 0 bases and J by 9 bases, and 9 bases separated the two germline ends. The CDR3 DNA is TGTGCCAGCAGCTTAGCCCCAGGCCCTGAGCAGTTCTTC. Protein product: CASSLAPGPEQFF. Variable domain in full (rest from reference TRBV7-2 and TRBJ2-1): GAGVSQSPSNKVTEKGKDVELRCDPISGHTALYWYRQSLGQGLEFLIYFQGNSAPDKSGLPSDRFSAERTGGSVSTLTIQRTQQEDSAVYLCASSLAPGPEQFFGPGTRLTVL.

J is TRBJ2-7 and V is TRBV12-3 or TRBV12-4, with D possibly matching TRBD1 (6 bases). The CDR3 spans 12 residues. Trimming shortened V by 5 bases and J by 5 bases, and 10 bases separated the two germline ends. CDR3 in DNA: TGTGCCAGCAGTCCCAGGGGTGACGAGCAGTACTTC. This encodes CASSPRGDEQYF.

CDR3 nucleotide sequence: TGTGCCAGCAGCTTGACAGAGCCCTCTGGAAACACCATATATTTT. It encodes CASSLTEPSGNTIYF. This rearrangement joins TRBV5-5 to TRBJ1-3; D is unclear. V gave up 1 base and J gave up 0 bases, with 8 bases separating them. The germline CDR1 and CDR2 sequences are SGHKS and YYEKEE (reference sequence). This CDR3 has 15 amino acids.

This clonotype appeared a few times. The chain recombines TRBV7-2 with TRBJ2-5, with D possibly matching TRBD2 (6 bases). Trimming pared 1 base from V and 1 base from J, leaving 13 bases between. CDR1 and CDR2 (germline): SGHTA, FQGNSA. CDR3 length: 16 residues. The CDR3 nucleotides are TGTGCCAGCAGCTTAGGAGTTAGCGGTCCCCAAGAGACCCAGTACTTC. Its protein is CASSLGVSGPQETQYF.

The chain joins TRBV19 to TRBJ1-5, with D uncertain. CDR3 length: 14 amino acids. The germline gives CDR1 LNHDA, CDR2 SQIVND (reference sequence). The ends were cut back, 5 bases at V and 9 bases at J, with 17 bases in the middle. The CDR3 DNA sequence: TGTGCCAGTAGTTTCCAGGTAGGACCTAGGCCCCAGCATTTT. Its translation is CASSFQVGPRPQHF.

This clonotype was detected only a few times. The chain carries TRBV12-3 or TRBV12-4 and TRBJ2-3, with TRBD1 identical over 8 bases. V was clipped by 5 bases and J by 8 bases; unmatched bases: 12. CDR3 size: 15 residues. CDR3 in amino acids: CASSPTGAIGGTQYF. In nucleotides, the CDR3 is TGTGCCAGCAGTCCGACAGGGGCGATCGGCGGTACGCAGTATTTT.

This chain connects TRBV7-9 to TRBJ1-6; 10 bases are shared with TRBD1. The V gene end was trimmed by 6 bases and the J gene end by 0 bases; junction bases not matched to a gene: 5. Per germline, CDR1 SEHNR and CDR2 FQNEAQ (reference sequence). This CDR3 comprises 17 residues. The chain's CDR3 is CASSSRDRGSYNSPLHF. CDR3 in DNA: TGTGCCAGCAGTAGCCGGGACAGGGGCTCCTATAATTCACCCCTCCACTTT.